This section outlines one T cell receptor beta chain sequence together with its context. The data stem from a study of blood T cell repertoires in COVID-19. The assay was immunoSEQ multiplex PCR, and TCRdb's table has in-frame clones only and misses some. The sample lists about 330,000 clones; more than 70% were seen once. Germline values: CDR1 MNHEY, CDR2 SVGAGI. The CDR3 length is 15 residues. The ends were cut back, 2 bases at V and 4 bases at J, with 9 bases in the middle. V usage is TRBV6-5 and J usage is TRBJ2-6, with D unclear. The TCR comes from a man aged 18 to 29 who had recovered from COVID-19. Material: peripheral blood. The CDR3 loop is CASSYTPLGANVLTF. CDR3 bases: TGTGCCAGCAGTTACACTCCCTTGGGGGCCAACGTCCTGACTTTC.